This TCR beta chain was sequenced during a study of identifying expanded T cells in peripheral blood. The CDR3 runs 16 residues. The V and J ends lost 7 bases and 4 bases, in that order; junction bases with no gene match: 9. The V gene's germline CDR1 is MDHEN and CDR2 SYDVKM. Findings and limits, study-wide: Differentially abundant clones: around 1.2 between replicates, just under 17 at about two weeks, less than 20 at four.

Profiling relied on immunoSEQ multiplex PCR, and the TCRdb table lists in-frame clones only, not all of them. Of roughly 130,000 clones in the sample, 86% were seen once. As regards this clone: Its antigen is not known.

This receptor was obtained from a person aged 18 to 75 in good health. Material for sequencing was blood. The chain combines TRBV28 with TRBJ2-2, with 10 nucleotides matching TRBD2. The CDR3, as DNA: TGTGCCAGCACAGGGGGTCTAGCGGGAGCCACCGGGGAGCTGTTTTTT. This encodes CASTGGLAGATGELFF.